Below, 3 T cell receptor beta chains from the same sample are listed, as sequenced in a study of blood T cell repertoires in COVID-19. Profiling relied on immunoSEQ multiplex PCR, and the TCRdb table lists in-frame clones only, not all of them. The sample lists about half a million clones, 70% to 90% occurring once. The sample taken for sequencing was peripheral blood. The origin of the receptors is a human donor in a cohort sampled during active COVID-19.

The V and J genes are TRBV6-6 and TRBJ1-2; 7 nucleotides line up with TRBD1. This CDR3 has 16 residues. In germline, CDR1 is MNHNY, CDR2 SVGAGI (reference sequence). V lost 2 bases, J lost 7 bases, and 13 bases stayed unmatched. This CDR3 is CASSYASGTDPSGYTF. As DNA, the CDR3 is TGTGCCAGCAGTTACGCCTCCGGGACAGACCCGTCTGGCTACACCTTC.

The chain couples TRBV5-1 to TRBJ1-5; D is unresolved. The germline V gene encodes CDR1 SGHRS and CDR2 YFSETQ. Trimming stripped 5 bases from V and 5 bases from J, with 11 bases between. The CDR3 length is 13 residues. CDR3 in amino acids: CASSHNGDQPQHF. The CDR3 coding sequence is TGCGCCAGCAGTCACAACGGGGATCAGCCCCAGCATTTT.

V usage is TRBV4-1 and J usage is TRBJ1-2; 9 bases are a match to TRBD1. This CDR3 spans 16 amino acids. J lost 2 bases, V lost 0 bases, and 4 bases had no gene match. CDR1 MGHRA and CDR2 YSYEKL come from the germline V gene. Here the CDR3 DNA reads TGCGCCAGCAGCCAAGATGGAACAGGGGGCAACTATGGCTACACCTTC. It specifies CASSQDGTGGNYGYTF.